This TCR beta chain is from a study of T cell responses to AZD1222 COVID-19 vaccine. Notes on the study in general: Only after the peak T cell response were repertoires sampled. A mostly white British donor set with more females was recruited, and clonal diversity was possibly underestimated. Dominant at 160-218 and 743-854, vaccine-associated CD4 TCRs also spanned spike.

TCRdb keeps only in-frame clones here, not all; method: immunoSEQ multiplex PCR. Among about 99,000 clones listed, more than 85% were seen once. A remark on this clone: Its antigen is currently unknown.

The receptor comes from an adult in good health. Specimen: peripheral blood, collected on day 0 of AZD1222 vaccination.

The CDR3, as DNA: TGTGCCAGCCGGAGCGAGCCCCTCACAGATACGCAGTATTTT. Protein product: CASRSEPLTDTQYF. The rearrangement links TRBV6-5 to TRBJ2-3; D gene unclear. The length of the CDR3 is 14 residues. Trimming pared 8 bases from V and 2 bases from J, leaving 14 bases between. From germline, CDR1 is MNHEY and CDR2 SVGAGI.